These 6 T cell receptor beta chains were sequenced from one sample in a study of blood T cell repertoires in COVID-19. The assay was immunoSEQ multiplex PCR, and TCRdb's table has in-frame clones only and misses some. This sample carries roughly 88,000 clones, approximately 78% of them seen once, and the ten largest clones take around 15%. Material: peripheral blood. Every receptor here comes from a woman aged 80 or older with acute or convalescent COVID-19.

This clone was picked up one time. The genes are TRBV6-2 or TRBV6-3 and TRBJ1-5; D unresolved. In germline, CDR1 is MNHEY, CDR2 SVGEGT. Trimming shortened V by 2 bases and J by 5 bases, and 13 bases separated the two germline ends. This CDR3 has 15 amino acids. The CDR3 nucleotides are TGTGCCAGCAGTTACACCAGTATTGGGCATCAGCCCCAGCATTTT. Translated, it gives CASSYTSIGHQPQHF.

The V call is TRBV24-1, the J call TRBJ2-5; D gene uncertain. V shed 5 bases and J shed 2 bases, with 17 bases lying between them. The CDR3 has 16 residues. The V gene's germline CDR1 is KGHDR and CDR2 SFDVKD. As DNA, the CDR3 is TGTGCCACCAGTGGGGCCGGAAAGTTGCTACAAGAGACCCAGTACTTC. Translation: CATSGAGKLLQETQYF.

The rearrangement joins TRBV6-5 to TRBJ2-3; 9 bases align to TRBD1. The V gene's germline CDR1 is MNHEY and CDR2 SVGAGI. The CDR3 has 16 amino acids. Germline trimming cut 2 bases from V and 1 base from J; bases unmatched to any gene: 4. CDR3 in DNA: TGTGCCAGCAGTTACCGGACAGGGGCAGGCACAGATACGCAGTATTTT. This encodes CASSYRTGAGTDTQYF.

The CDR3 sequence: CASSQKAHYDNEQFF. The DNA of the CDR3 is TGTGCCAGCAGCCAAAAAGCTCATTATGACAATGAGCAGTTCTTC. The chain links TRBV3-1 (or the pseudogene TRBV3-2) to TRBJ2-1; no definite D call. Trimming left V 2 bases short and J 5 bases short, with 13 bases between. CDR3 length: 15 amino acids. CDR1 LGHDT and CDR2 YNNKEL come from the germline V gene (reference sequence).

This chain joins TRBV18 and TRBJ1-6, with TRBD1 identical over 7 bases. The length of the CDR3 is 16 residues. Looked up from germline, CDR1 is KGHSH and CDR2 is LQKENI. The V and J ends lost 3 bases and 4 bases, in that order; junction bases with no gene match: 6. The CDR3 nucleotides are TGTGCCAGCTCACCGGCCAGACAGGGATATAATTCACCCCTCCACTTT. Its translation is CASSPARQGYNSPLHF.

This chain joins TRBV28 and TRBJ1-3; D call uncertain. Looked up from germline, CDR1 is MDHEN and CDR2 is SYDVKM. Trimming stripped 4 bases from V and 4 bases from J, with 8 bases between. There are 13 residues in the CDR3. CDR3 region: CASSSISGNTIYF. The DNA for the CDR3 is TGTGCCAGCAGTTCTATTTCAGGAAACACCATATATTTT.